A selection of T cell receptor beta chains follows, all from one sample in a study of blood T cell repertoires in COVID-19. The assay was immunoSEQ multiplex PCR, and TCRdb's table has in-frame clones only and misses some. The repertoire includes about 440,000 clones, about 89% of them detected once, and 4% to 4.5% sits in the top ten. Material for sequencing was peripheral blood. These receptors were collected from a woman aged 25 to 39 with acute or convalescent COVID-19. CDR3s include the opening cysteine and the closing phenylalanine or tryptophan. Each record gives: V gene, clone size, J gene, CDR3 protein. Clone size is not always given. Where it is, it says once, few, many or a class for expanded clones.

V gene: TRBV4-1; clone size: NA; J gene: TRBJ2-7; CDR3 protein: CASSQADGTYEQYF
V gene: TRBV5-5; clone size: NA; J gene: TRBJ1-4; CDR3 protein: CASSLEFGIEKLFF
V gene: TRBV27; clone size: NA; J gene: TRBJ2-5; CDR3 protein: CASRLQGIPGETQYF
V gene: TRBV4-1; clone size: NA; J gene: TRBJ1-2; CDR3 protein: CASSRGDREDGYTF
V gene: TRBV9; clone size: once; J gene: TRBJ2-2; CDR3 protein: CASSPSTAGFNTGELFF
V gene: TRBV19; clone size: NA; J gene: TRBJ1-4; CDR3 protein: CASSIDWQGSDEKLFF
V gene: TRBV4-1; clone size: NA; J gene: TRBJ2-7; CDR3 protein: CASSQESLVRGEQYF
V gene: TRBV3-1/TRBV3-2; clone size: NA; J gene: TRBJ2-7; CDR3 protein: CASSRSGGSSYEQYF
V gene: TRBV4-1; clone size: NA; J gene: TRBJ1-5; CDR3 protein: CASSQGGTGNQPQHF
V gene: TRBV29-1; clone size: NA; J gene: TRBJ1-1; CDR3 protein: CSVSRGHLNTEAFF
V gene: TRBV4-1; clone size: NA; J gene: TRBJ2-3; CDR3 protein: CASSQGGRRGAADTQYF
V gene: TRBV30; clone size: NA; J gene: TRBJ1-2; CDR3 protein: CAWSVYRNYGYTF
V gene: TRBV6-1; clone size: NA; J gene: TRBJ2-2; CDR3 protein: CASSELYVTATGELFF
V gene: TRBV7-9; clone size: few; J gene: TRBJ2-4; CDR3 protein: CASSFGQGEMDIQYF
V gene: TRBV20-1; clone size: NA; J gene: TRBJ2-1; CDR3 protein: CSASGTGTFSYNEQFF
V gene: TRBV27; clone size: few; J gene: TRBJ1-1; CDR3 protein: CASSGPFTEAFF
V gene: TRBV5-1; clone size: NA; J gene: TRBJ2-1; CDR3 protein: CASSFGTGGQNEQFF